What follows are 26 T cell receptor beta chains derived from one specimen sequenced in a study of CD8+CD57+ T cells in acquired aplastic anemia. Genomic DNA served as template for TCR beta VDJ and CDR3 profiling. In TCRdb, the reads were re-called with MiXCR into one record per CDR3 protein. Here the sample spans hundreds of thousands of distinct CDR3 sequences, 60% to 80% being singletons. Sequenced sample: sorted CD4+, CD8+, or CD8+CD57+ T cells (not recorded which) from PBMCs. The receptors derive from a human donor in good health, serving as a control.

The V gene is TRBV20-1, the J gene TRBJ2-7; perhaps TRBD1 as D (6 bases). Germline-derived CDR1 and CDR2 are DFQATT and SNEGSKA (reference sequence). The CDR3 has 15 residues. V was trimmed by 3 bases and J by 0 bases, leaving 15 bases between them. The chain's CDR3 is CSASGSQGSSYEQYF. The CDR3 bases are TGCAGTGCTAGTGGGTCACAGGGCTCCTCCTACGAGCAGTACTTC.

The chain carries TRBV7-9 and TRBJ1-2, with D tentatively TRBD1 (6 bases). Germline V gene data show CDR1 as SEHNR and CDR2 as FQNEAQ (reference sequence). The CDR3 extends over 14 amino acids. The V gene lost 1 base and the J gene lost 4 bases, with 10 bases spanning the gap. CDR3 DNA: TGTGCCAGCAGCTTAGAAGGGGGGGGCTATGGCTACACCTTC. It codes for CASSLEGGGYGYTF.

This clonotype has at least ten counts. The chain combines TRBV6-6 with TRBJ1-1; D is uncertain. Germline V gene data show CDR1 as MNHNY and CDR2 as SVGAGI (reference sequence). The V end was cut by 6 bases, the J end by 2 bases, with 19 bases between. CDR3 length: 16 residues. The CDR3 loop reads CASSPVRPELNTEAFF. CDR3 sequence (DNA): TGTGCCAGCAGCCCCGTCCGGCCAGAACTAAACACTGAAGCTTTCTTT.

Here the CDR3 DNA reads TGCAGTGCTAGAGATCCCACTAACGGACAGCTGAACACTGAAGCTTTCTTT. It is translated as CSARDPTNGQLNTEAFF. V usage is TRBV20-1 and J usage is TRBJ1-1; perhaps TRBD1 as D (6 bases). V was shortened by 0 bases and J by 0 bases, with 17 bases between the two germline ends. This CDR3 has 17 residues. In germline, CDR1 is DFQATT, CDR2 SNEGSKA (reference sequence).

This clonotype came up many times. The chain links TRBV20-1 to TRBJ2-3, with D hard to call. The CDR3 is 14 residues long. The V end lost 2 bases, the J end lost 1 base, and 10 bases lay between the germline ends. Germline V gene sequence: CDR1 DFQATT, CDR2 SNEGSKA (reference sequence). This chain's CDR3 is CSARLDPRTDTQYF. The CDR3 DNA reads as TGCAGTGCTAGATTGGACCCACGCACAGATACGCAGTATTTT.

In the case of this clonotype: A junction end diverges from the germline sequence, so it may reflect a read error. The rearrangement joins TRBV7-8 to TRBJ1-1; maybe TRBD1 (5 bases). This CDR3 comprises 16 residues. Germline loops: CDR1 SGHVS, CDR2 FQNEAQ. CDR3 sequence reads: CASRPRGNGENTAAFF. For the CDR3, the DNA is TGTGCCAGCAGGCCGCGGGGGAACGGAGAGAACACTGCAGCTTTCTTT.

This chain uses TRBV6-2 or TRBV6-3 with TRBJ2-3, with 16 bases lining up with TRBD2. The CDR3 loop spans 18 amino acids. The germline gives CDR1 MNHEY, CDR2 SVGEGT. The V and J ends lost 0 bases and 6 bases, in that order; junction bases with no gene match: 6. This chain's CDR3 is CASSYSFGTSGGADTQYF. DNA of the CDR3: TGTGCCAGCAGTTACTCGTTCGGGACTAGCGGGGGGGCCGATACGCAGTATTTT.

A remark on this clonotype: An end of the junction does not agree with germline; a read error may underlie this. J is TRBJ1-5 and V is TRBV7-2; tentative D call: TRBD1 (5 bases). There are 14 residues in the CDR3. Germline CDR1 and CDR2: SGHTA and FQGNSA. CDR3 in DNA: TGTGCCAGCAGCCTATATTGGGGGGGTCAGCCCCAGCACTTT. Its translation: CASSLYWGGQPQHF.

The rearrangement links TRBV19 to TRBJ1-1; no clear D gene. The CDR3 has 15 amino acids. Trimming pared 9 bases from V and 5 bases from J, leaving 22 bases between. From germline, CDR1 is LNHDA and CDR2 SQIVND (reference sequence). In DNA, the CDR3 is TGTGCCAGCAGTTACCAATGGGGAGAAGGAACTGAAGCTTTCTTT. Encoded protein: CASSYQWGEGTEAFF.

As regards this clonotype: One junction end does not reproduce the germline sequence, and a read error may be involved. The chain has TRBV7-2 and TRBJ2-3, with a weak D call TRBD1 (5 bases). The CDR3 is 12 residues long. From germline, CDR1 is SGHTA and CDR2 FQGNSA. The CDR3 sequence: CATSRVGATATF. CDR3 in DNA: TGTGCCACCAGCAGAGTTGGGGCGACGGCCACTTTT.

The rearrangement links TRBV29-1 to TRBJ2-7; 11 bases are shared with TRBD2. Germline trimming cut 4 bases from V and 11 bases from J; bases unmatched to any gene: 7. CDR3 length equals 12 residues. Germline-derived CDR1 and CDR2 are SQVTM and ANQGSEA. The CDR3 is CSVGNNSGREYF. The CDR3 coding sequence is TGCAGCGTTGGCAATAATAGCGGGAGGGAGTACTTC.

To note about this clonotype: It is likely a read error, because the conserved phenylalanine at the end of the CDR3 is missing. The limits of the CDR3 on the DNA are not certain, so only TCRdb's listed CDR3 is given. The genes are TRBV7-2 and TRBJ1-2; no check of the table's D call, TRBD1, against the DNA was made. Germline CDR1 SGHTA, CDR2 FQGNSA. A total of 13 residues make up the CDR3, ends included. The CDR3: CAKRGGCEEGYIL.

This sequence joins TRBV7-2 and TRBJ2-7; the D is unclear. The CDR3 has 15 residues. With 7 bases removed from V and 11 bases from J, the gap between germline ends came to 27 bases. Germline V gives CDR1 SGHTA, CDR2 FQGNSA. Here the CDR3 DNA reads TGTGCCAGCACCACCACACGAGCACCCCTCTACTTTGAGTACTTC. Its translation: CASTTTRAPLYFEYF.

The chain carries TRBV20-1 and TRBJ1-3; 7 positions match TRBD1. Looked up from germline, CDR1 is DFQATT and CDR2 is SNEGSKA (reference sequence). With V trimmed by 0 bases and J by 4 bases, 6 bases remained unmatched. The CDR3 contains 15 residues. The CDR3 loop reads CSARDARTGGNTIYF. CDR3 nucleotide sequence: TGCAGTGCTAGAGATGCCCGGACAGGAGGAAACACCATATATTTT.

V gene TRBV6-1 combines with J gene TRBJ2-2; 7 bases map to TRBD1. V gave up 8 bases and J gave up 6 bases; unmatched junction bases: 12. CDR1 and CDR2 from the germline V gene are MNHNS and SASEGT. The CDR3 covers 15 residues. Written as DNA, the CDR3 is TGTGCCAGCTCGAGAGACAGGGATGGAGCCGGGGAGCTGTTTTTT. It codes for CASSRDRDGAGELFF.

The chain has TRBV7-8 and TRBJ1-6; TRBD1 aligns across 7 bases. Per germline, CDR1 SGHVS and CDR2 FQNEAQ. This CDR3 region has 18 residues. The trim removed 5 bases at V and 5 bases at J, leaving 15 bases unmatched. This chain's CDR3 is CASSTTGEQPQHNSPLHF. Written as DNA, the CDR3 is TGTGCCAGCAGCACCACAGGGGAGCAGCCCCAGCATAATTCACCCCTCCACTTT. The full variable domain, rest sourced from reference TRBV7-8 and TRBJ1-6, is GAGVSQSPRYKVAKRGQDVALRCDPISGHVSLFWYQQALGQGPEFLTYFQNEAQLDKSGLPSDRFFAERPEGSVSTLKIQRTQQEDSAVYLCASSTTGEQPQHNSPLHFGNGTRLTVT.

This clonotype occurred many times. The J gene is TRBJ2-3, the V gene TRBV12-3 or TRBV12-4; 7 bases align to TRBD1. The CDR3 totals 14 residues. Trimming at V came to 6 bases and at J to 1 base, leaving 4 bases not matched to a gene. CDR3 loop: CASRKGTGTDTQYF. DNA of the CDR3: TGTGCCAGCAGAAAGGGGACAGGCACAGATACGCAGTATTTT.

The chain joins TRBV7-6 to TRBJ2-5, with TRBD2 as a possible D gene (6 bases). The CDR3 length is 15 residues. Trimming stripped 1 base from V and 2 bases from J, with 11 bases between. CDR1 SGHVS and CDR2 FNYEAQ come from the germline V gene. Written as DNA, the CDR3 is TGTGCCAGCAGCTTAGGTCGAAGCGGGCAAGAGACCCAGTACTTC. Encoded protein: CASSLGRSGQETQYF.

CDR3 region: CASSGQGRYGNTF. CDR3 nucleotide sequence: TGTGCCAGCAGCGGACAGGGAAGGTATGGAAACACCTTC. The chain uses TRBV9 and TRBJ1-2; 7 bases are a match to TRBD1. After removal of 3 bases from V and 12 bases from J, the junction contained 11 bases not matched to a gene. Germline CDR1 reads SGDLS; CDR2 reads YYNGEE. The CDR3 has 13 residues.

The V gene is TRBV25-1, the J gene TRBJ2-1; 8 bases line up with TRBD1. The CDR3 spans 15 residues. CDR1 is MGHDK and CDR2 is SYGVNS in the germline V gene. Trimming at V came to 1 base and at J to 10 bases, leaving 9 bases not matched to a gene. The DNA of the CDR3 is TGTGCCAGCAGTGAATGGGGGACAGGAGTCGGGGAGCAGTTCTTC. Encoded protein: CASSEWGTGVGEQFF.

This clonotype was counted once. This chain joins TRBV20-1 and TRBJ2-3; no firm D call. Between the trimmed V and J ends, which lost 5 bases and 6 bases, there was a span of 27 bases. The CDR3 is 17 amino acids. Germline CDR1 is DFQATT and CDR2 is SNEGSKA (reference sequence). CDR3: CSAPDLVFRLTRDTQYF. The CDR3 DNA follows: TGCAGTGCTCCAGATTTGGTTTTCCGTTTAACTCGGGATACGCAGTATTTT.

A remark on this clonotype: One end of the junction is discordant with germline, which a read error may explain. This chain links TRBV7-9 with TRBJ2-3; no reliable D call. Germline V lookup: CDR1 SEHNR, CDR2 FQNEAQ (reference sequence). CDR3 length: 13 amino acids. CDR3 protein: CASSLEWADTQNF. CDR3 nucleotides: TGTGCCAGCAGCTTAGAATGGGCGGATACGCAAAATTTT. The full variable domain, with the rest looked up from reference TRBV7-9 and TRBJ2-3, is DTGVSQNPRHKITKRGQNVTFRCDPISEHNRLYWYRQTLGQGPEFLTYFQNEAQLEKSRLLSDRFSAERPKGSFSTLEIQRTEQGDSAMYLCASSLEWADTQNFGPGTRLTVL.

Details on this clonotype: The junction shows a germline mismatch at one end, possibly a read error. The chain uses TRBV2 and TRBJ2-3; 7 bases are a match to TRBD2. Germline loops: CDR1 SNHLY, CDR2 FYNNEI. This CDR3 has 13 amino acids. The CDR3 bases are TGTGCCAGCACCGGGGGGACTTCCGCTCCGCAGGATTTT. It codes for CASTGGTSAPQDF.

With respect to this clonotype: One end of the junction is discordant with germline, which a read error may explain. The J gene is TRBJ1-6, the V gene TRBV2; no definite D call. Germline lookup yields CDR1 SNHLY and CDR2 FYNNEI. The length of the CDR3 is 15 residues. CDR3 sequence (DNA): TGTGCCAGCAGTGAAAGGCAGGCTTTAGCTTCACCCCTGCACTTC. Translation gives CASSERQALASPLHF. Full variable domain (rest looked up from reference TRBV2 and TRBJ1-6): EPEVTQTPSHQVTQMGQEVILRCVPISNHLYFYWYRQILGQKVEFLVSFYNNEISEKSEIFDDQFSVERPDGSNFTLKIRSTKLEDSAMYFCASSERQALASPLHFGNGTRLTVT.

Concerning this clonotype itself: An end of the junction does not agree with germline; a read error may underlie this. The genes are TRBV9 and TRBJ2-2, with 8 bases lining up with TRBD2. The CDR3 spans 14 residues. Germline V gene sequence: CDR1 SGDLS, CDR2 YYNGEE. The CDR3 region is CASSLTTSAADTLF. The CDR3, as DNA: TGTGCCAGCAGCCTAACGACTAGCGCCGCAGATACGCTTTTT.

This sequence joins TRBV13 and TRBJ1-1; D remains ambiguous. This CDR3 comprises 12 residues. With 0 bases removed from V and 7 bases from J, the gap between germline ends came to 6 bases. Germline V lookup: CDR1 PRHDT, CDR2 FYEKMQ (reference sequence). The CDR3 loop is CASSLGQIEAFF. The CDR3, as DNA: TGTGCCAGCAGCTTAGGTCAGATTGAAGCTTTCTTT.